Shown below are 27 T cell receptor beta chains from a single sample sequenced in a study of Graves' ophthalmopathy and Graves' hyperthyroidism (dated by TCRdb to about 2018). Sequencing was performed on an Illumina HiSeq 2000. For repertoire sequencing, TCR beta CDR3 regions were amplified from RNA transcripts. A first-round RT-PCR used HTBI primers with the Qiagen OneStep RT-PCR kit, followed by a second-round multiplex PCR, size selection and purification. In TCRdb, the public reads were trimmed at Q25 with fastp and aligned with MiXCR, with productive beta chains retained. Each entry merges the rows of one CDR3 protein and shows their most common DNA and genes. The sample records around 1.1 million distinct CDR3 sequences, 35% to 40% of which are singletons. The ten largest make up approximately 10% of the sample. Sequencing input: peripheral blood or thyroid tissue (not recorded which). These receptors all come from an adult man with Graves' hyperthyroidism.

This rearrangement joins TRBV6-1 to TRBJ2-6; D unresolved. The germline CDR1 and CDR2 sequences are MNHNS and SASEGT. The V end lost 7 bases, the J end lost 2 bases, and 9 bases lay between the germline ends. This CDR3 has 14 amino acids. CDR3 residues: CASNKGPGANVLTF. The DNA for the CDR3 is TGTGCCAGCAATAAGGGCCCTGGGGCCAACGTCCTGACTTTC.

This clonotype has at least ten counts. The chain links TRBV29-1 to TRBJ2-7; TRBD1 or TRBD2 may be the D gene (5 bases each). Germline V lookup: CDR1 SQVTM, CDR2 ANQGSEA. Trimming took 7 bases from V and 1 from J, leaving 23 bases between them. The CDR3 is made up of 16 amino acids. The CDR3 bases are TGCAGCGCCCGCGGGCAGGAGGACAAACCTTCCTACGAGCAGTACTTC. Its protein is CSARGQEDKPSYEQYF.

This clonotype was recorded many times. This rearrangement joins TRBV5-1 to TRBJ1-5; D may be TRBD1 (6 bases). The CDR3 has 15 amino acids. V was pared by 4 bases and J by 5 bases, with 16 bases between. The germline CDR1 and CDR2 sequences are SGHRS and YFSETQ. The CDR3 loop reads CASSTTGSPYQPQHF. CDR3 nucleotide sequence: TGCGCCAGCAGCACAACAGGGTCACCTTATCAGCCCCAGCATTTT.

The CDR3, as DNA: TGTGCCAGCAGTGTGTACAGACAGGGGGCCATCAAGCCCCAGCATTTT. Translation: CASSVYRQGAIKPQHF. The J gene is TRBJ1-5, the V gene TRBV25-1; 10 bases match TRBD1. CDR1 and CDR2 from the germline V gene are MGHDK and SYGVNS. Germline trimming cut 4 bases from V and 8 bases from J; bases unmatched to any gene: 11. This CDR3 spans 16 amino acids.

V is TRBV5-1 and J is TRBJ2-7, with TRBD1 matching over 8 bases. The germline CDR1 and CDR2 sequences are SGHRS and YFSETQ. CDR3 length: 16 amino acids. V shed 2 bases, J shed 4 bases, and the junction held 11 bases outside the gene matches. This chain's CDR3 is CASSFSSQGAGYEQYF. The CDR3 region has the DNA TGCGCCAGCAGCTTCTCGAGTCAGGGGGCAGGTTACGAGCAGTACTTC. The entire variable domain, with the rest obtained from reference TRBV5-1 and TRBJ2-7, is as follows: KAGVTQTPRYLIKTRGQQVTLSCSPISGHRSVSWYQQTPGQGLQFLFEYFSETQRNKGNFPGRFSGRQFSNSRSEMNVSTLELGDSALYLCASSFSSQGAGYEQYFGPGTRLTVT.

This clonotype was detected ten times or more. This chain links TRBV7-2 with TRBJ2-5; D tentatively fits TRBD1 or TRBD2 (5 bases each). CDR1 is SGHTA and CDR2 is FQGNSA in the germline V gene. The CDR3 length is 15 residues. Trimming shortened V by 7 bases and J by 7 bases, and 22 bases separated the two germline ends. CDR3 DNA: TGTGCCAGCAACAACGTCCGGGGCCTTGGAGTGACCCAGTACTTC. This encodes CASNNVRGLGVTQYF.

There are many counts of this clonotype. This chain's CDR3 is CSVGETQYF. As DNA, the CDR3 is TGCAGTGTCGGCGAGACCCAGTACTTC. The rearrangement links TRBV29-1 to TRBJ2-5; D is unresolved. The germline gives CDR1 SQVTM, CDR2 ANQGSEA. CDR3 length: 9 amino acids.

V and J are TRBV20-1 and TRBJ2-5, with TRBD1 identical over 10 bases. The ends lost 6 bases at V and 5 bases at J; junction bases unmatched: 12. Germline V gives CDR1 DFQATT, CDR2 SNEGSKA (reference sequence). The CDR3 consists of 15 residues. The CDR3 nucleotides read TGCAGTGCCAAAACCGGGACAGGGGCGCGGGAGACCCAGTACTTC. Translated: CSAKTGTGARETQYF.

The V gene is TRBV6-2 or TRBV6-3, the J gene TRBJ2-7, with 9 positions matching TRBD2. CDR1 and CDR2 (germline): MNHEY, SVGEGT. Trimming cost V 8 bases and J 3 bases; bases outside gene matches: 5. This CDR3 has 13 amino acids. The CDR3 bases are TGTGCCAGCGAAAGCGGGAGGATCTACGAGCAGTACTTC. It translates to CASESGRIYEQYF.

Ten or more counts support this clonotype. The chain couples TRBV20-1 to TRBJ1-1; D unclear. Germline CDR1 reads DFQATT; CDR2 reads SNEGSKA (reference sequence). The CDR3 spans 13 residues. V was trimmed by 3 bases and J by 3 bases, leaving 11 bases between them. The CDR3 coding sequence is TGCAGTGCTAGGAGGACGGGTTACACTGAAGCTTTCTTT. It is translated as CSARRTGYTEAFF.

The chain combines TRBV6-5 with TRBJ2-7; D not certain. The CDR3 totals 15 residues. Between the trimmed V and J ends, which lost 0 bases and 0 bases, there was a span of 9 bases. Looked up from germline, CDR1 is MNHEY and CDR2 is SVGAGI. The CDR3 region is CASSYSMGSSYEQYF. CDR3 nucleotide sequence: TGTGCCAGCAGTTACTCGATGGGTAGCTCCTACGAGCAGTACTTC.

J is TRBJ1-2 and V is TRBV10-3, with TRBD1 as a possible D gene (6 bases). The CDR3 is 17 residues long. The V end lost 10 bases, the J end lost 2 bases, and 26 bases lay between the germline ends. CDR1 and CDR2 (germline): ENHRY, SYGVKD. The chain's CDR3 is CASRDPTGGFRNYGYTF. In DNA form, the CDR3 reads TGTGCCAGCAGAGACCCAACGGGGGGCTTTCGGAACTATGGCTACACCTTC.

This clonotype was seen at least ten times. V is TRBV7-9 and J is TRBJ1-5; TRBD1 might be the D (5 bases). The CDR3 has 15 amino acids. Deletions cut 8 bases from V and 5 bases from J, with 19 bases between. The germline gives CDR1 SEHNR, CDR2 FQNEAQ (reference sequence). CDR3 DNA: TGTGCCAGCTCGTTTGGGCTGGGGACTCATCAGCCCCAGCATTTT. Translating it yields CASSFGLGTHQPQHF.

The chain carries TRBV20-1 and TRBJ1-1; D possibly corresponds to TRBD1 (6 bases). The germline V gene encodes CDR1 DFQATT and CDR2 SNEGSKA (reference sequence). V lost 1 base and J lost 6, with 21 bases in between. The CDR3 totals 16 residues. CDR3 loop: CSARVSTGSISAEAFF. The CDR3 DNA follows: TGCAGTGCTAGAGTGTCGACAGGTTCTATCAGCGCTGAAGCTTTCTTT.

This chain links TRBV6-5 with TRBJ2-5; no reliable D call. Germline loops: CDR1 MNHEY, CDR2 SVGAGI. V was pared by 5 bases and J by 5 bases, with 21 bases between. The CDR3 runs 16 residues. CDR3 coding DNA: TGTGCCAGCAGTGAAGATACCCGGGTCTTTGGGGAGACCCAGTACTTC. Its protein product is CASSEDTRVFGETQYF.

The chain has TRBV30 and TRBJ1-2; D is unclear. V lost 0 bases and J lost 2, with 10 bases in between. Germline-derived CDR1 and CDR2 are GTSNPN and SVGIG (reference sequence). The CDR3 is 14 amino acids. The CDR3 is CAWSVPDLNYGYTF. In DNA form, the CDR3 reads TGTGCCTGGAGTGTACCGGATTTAAACTATGGCTACACCTTC.

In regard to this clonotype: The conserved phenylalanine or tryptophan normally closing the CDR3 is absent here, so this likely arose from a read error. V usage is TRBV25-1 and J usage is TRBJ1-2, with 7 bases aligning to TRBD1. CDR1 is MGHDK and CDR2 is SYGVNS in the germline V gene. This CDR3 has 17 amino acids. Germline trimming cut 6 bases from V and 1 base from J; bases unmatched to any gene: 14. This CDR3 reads CASRNRGRSPHNYGYTL. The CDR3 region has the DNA TGTGCCAGCAGGAACAGGGGCCGGTCCCCTCATAACTATGGCTACACCCTC.

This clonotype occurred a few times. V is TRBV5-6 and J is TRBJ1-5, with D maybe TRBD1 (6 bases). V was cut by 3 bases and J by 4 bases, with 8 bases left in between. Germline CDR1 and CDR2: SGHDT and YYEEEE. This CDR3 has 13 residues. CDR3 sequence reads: CASSWGRNQPQHF. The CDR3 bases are TGTGCCAGCAGCTGGGGGCGGAATCAGCCCCAGCATTTT.

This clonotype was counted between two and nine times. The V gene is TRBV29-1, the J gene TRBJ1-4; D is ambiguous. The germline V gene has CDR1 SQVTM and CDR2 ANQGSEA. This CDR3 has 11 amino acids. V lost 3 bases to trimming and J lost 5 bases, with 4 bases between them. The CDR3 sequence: CSVEENEKLFF. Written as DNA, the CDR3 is TGCAGCGTTGAGGAGAATGAAAAACTGTTTTTT. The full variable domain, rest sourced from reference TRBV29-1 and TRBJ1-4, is SAVISQKPSRDICQRGTSLTIQCQVDSQVTMMFWYRQQPGQSLTLIATANQGSEATYESGFVIDKFPISRPNLTFSTLTVSNMSPEDSSIYLCSVEENEKLFFGSGTQLSVL.

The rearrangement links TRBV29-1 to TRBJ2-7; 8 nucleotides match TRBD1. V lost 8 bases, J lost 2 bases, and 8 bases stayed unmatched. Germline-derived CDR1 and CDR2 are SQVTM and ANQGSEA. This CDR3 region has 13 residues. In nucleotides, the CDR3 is TGCAGCCCGGGACAGGTCGGCCCCTACGAGCAGTACTTC. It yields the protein CSPGQVGPYEQYF.

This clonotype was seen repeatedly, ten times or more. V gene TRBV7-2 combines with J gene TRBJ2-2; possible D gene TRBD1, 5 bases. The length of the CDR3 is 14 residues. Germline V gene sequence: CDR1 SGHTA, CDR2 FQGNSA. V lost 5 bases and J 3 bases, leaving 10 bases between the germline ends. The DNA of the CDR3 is TGTGCCAGCAGCAGGGGTTTGGACACCGGGGAGCTGTTTTTT. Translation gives CASSRGLDTGELFF.

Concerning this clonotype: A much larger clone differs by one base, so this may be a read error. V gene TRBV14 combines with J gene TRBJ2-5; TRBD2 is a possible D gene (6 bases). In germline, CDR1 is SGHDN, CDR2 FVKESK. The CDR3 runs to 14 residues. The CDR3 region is CASRGNRISETQCF. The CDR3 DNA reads TGTGCCAGCCGGGGGAACAGGATATCGGAGACCCAGTGCTTC. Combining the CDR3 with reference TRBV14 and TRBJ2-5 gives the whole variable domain EAGVTQFPSHSVIEKGQTVTLRCDPISGHDNLYWYRRVMGKEIKFLLHFVKESKQDESGMPNNRFLAERTGGTYSTLKVQPAELEDSGVYFCASRGNRISETQCFGPGTRLLVL.

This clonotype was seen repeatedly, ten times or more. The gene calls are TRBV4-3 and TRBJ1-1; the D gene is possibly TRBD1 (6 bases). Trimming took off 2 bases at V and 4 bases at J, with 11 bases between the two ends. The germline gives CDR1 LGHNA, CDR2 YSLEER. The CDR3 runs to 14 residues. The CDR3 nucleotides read TGCGCCAGCAGCCAAACCACAGGGAGCACTGAAGCTTTCTTT. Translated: CASSQTTGSTEAFF.

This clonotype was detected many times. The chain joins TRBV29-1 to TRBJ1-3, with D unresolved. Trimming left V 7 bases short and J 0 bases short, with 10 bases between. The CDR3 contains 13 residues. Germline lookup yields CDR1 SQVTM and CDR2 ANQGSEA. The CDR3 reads CSALKSSGNTIYF. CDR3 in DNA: TGCAGCGCTCTCAAATCCTCTGGAAACACCATATATTTT.

The CDR3 sequence: CASSYTLGTGDPEQYF. Written as DNA, the CDR3 is TGTGCCAGCAGTTACACCCTCGGGACAGGGGACCCCGAGCAGTACTTC. The gene calls are TRBV6-5 and TRBJ2-7, with TRBD1 matching 10 bases. J lost 6 bases, V lost 2 bases, and 10 bases had no gene match. Germline-derived CDR1 and CDR2 are MNHEY and SVGAGI. The CDR3 runs to 16 residues.

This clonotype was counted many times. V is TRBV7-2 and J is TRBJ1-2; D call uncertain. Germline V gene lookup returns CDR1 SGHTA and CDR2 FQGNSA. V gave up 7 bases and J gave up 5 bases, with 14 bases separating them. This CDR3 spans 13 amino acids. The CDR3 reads CASTHAAIYGYTF. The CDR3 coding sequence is TGTGCCAGCACCCATGCAGCTATTTATGGCTACACCTTC.

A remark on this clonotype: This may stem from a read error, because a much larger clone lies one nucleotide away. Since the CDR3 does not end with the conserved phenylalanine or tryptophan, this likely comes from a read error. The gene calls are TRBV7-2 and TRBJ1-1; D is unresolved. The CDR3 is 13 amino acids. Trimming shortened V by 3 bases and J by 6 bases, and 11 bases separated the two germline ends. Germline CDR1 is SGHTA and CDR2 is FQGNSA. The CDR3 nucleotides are TGTGCCAGCAGCTTTTCTCTGGTCGCTGAAGCTTTCCTT. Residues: CASSFSLVAEAFL.